This TCR beta chain is from a study of T-cell reconstitution after alpha-beta-depleted transplantation in children. Study-wide results and caveats: Approximately two months post-transplant, alpha-beta T cells reportedly originated from several hundred expanded graft clones.

Using unique molecular identifiers, the investigators prepared the TCRbeta library. Via MiXCR, TCRdb re-called the PCR reads, giving one row per CDR3 protein. Of approximately 230,000 distinct CDR3 sequences listed, roughly 24% were seen once; the top ten hold roughly 2.6%. For this clonotype: Its antigen is currently unknown.

This CDR3 spans 16 amino acids. Trimming removed 2 bases at V and 3 bases at J, with 13 bases between. Germline CDR1 is MNHEY and CDR2 is SVGAGI. This sample comprised PBMCs, obtained before TCRalphabeta/CD19-depleted stem cell transplant. The chain employs TRBV6-5 and TRBJ2-2; either TRBD1 or TRBD2 may supply D (6 bases each). This receptor was taken from a girl aged 2 to 10 with Fanconi anemia, due to receive a stem cell transplant. This chain's CDR3 is CASSYGGLEDTGELFF. For the CDR3, the DNA is TGTGCCAGCAGTTACGGGGGGCTCGAGGACACCGGGGAGCTGTTTTTT.